One and the same sample provided the 17 T cell receptor beta chains below, sequenced in a study of cytomegalovirus exposure and HLA in healthy donors. PCR primers comprised 60 Vbeta and 13 Jbeta primers. The data were produced by immunoSEQ multiplex PCR, yet TCRdb's version contains in-frame clones alone and is incomplete. The sample includes around 99,000 clones, about 60% of them seen just once. Input material: PBMCs. These receptors came from a woman younger than 45 in good health and CMV-seronegative.

This chain links TRBV7-2 with TRBJ2-7; 7 nucleotides line up with TRBD1. V shed 4 bases, J shed 1 base, and the junction held 7 bases outside the gene matches. The germline gives CDR1 SGHTA, CDR2 FQGNSA. This CDR3 is built from 15 residues. The CDR3 spells CASSSQTGISYEQYF. DNA for the CDR3: TGTGCCAGCAGCTCCCAGACAGGGATATCCTACGAGCAGTACTTC.

This chain joins TRBV30 and TRBJ2-4, with a possible D match to TRBD1 (6 bases). Trimming took 4 bases from V and 3 from J, leaving 10 bases between them. Germline lookup yields CDR1 GTSNPN and CDR2 SVGIG (reference sequence). This CDR3 is 13 amino acids long. Here the CDR3 reads CAWMGAGKNIQYF. In DNA form, the CDR3 reads TGTGCCTGGATGGGGGCTGGCAAAAACATTCAGTACTTC.

This clone appeared a few times. V is TRBV30 and J is TRBJ1-4; 10 bases align to TRBD1. This CDR3 is built from 15 residues. V was clipped by 3 bases and J by 7 bases; unmatched bases: 8. Germline V gene sequence: CDR1 GTSNPN, CDR2 SVGIG (reference sequence). The CDR3 spells CAWRGPGQGGEKLFF. In DNA, the CDR3 is TGTGCCTGGAGGGGCCCCGGACAGGGGGGTGAAAAACTGTTTTTT.

This chain links TRBV18 with TRBJ2-3, with 11 bases aligning to TRBD2. Germline CDR1 reads KGHSH; CDR2 reads LQKENI. Losses at the gene ends were 1 base for V and 4 bases for J; bases not matched to a gene: 1. The CDR3 has 15 amino acids. This chain's CDR3 is CASSPLAGGADTQYF. The CDR3 region has the DNA TGTGCCAGCTCACCACTAGCGGGAGGGGCAGATACGCAGTATTTT. The variable domain in full, with the rest retrieved from reference TRBV18 and TRBJ2-3, is NAGVMQNPRHLVRRRGQEARLRCSPMKGHSHVYWYRQLPEEGLKFMVYLQKENIIDESGMPKERFSAEFPKEGPSILRIQQVVRGDSAAYFCASSPLAGGADTQYFGPGTRLTVL.

This clone was observed once. The chain couples TRBV5-1 to TRBJ2-1, with D perhaps matching TRBD2 (5 bases). Germline loops: CDR1 SGHRS, CDR2 YFSETQ. Trimming pared 5 bases from V and 9 bases from J, leaving 18 bases between. The CDR3 runs to 14 residues. CDR3: CASRRGLETIEQFF. In DNA form, the CDR3 reads TGCGCCAGCAGACGAGGGCTAGAAACGATTGAGCAGTTCTTC.

Remarks on this clone: This sample includes further DNA sequences coding for the same CDR3. The chain recombines TRBV5-6 with TRBJ1-3; no definite D call. The CDR3 runs 14 residues. From germline, CDR1 is SGHDT and CDR2 YYEEEE. With 1 base removed from V and 0 bases from J, the gap between germline ends came to 5 bases. The CDR3 loop reads CASSLSGSGNTIYF. The CDR3 DNA is TGTGCCAGCAGCTTGTCAGGCTCTGGAAACACCATATATTTT.

The rearrangement links TRBV30 to TRBJ2-7; D unclear. The CDR3 has 13 residues. Germline CDR1 GTSNPN, CDR2 SVGIG (reference sequence). Trimming took off 0 bases at V and 0 bases at J, with 6 bases between the two ends. The CDR3 spells CAWSVEFSYEQYF. CDR3 in DNA: TGTGCCTGGAGTGTAGAGTTCTCCTACGAGCAGTACTTC.

The chain joins TRBV7-2 to TRBJ2-2; 8 nucleotides match TRBD2. This CDR3 has 16 amino acids. Germline CDR1 and CDR2: SGHTA and FQGNSA. V dropped 1 base and J dropped 1; count of bases not matched to a gene: 2. The CDR3 DNA reads as TGTGCCAGCAGCTTAGTAGCGGGGCAGAACACCGGGGAGCTGTTTTTT. This sequence encodes CASSLVAGQNTGELFF. The variable domain in full, with the rest retrieved from reference TRBV7-2 and TRBJ2-2, is GAGVSQSPSNKVTEKGKDVELRCDPISGHTALYWYRQSLGQGLEFLIYFQGNSAPDKSGLPSDRFSAERTGGSVSTLTIQRTQQEDSAVYLCASSLVAGQNTGELFFGEGSRLTVL.

In this sample, this clone turned up a few times. The chain uses TRBV7-9 and TRBJ1-2, with D possibly TRBD1 on 6 matching bases. Germline CDR1 is SEHNR and CDR2 is FQNEAQ (reference sequence). CDR3 length equals 13 residues. V was shortened by 5 bases and J by 9 bases, with 16 bases between the two germline ends. The CDR3 region has the DNA TGTGCCAGCAGCCCCCCGGGGACATCTAGCTACACCTTC. Translating gives CASSPPGTSSYTF. Together with reference TRBV7-9 and TRBJ1-2, the CDR3 gives the full variable domain: DTGVSQNPRHKITKRGQNVTFRCDPISEHNRLYWYRQTLGQGPEFLTYFQNEAQLEKSRLLSDRFSAERPKGSFSTLEIQRTEQGDSAMYLCASSPPGTSSYTFGSGTRLTVV.

The rearrangement uses TRBV6-5 and TRBJ2-5, with D possibly being TRBD2 (7 bases). The CDR3 runs 15 residues. CDR1 is MNHEY and CDR2 is SVGAGI in the germline V gene. The V end lost 4 bases, the J end lost 3 bases, and 15 bases lay between the germline ends. The CDR3, as DNA: TGTGCCAGCAGTTTAGGGGGGGGGTGGGAAGAGACCCAGTACTTC. It encodes CASSLGGGWEETQYF.

The chain recombines TRBV11-2 with TRBJ2-2, with D maybe TRBD2 (5 bases). CDR3 length: 15 residues. Germline assignment: CDR1 SGHAT and CDR2 FQNNGV. Deletions cut 3 bases from V and 3 bases from J, with 11 bases between. The DNA for the CDR3 is TGTGCCAGCAGCTTCCCCCTAGCATACACCGGGGAGCTGTTTTTT. Protein: CASSFPLAYTGELFF.

The chain combines TRBV6-1 with TRBJ1-1; a possible D gene is TRBD1 (5 bases). The CDR3 length is 15 residues. Germline V gene sequence: CDR1 MNHNS, CDR2 SASEGT. The V end was cut by 0 bases, the J end by 8 bases, with 16 bases between. CDR3 bases: TGTGCCAGCAGTGAAGCGGCCAGTCGGGGGGAAGAAGCTTTCTTT. Translated: CASSEAASRGEEAFF.

The V and J genes are TRBV30 and TRBJ2-3, with D possibly TRBD2 on 6 matching bases. With 4 bases removed from V and 0 bases from J, the gap between germline ends came to 23 bases. CDR1 and CDR2 from the germline V gene are GTSNPN and SVGIG (reference sequence). The CDR3 has 18 residues. The CDR3 protein is CAWNTLFGSPISTDTQYF. The CDR3 region has the DNA TGTGCCTGGAACACCTTGTTCGGGAGCCCCATTAGCACAGATACGCAGTATTTT.

V gene TRBV4-3 combines with J gene TRBJ2-5; the match to TRBD2 covers 7 bases. Germline CDR1 reads LGHNA; CDR2 reads YSLEER. Losses at the gene ends were 3 bases for V and 1 base for J; bases not matched to a gene: 5. This CDR3 contains 15 residues. CDR3 DNA: TGCGCCAGCAGCCAGCTACTAGCGCCCCAAGAGACCCAGTACTTC. It codes for CASSQLLAPQETQYF.

The chain employs TRBV28 and TRBJ1-3; D perhaps matches TRBD1 (6 bases). Germline lookup yields CDR1 MDHEN and CDR2 SYDVKM. The CDR3 is made up of 12 amino acids. Between the trimmed V and J ends, which lost 8 bases and 7 bases, there was a span of 12 bases. Here the CDR3 reads CASFTGSNTIYF. The CDR3 DNA is TGTGCCAGCTTCACAGGGTCGAACACCATATATTTT.

This clone was seen more than once but under ten times. The rearrangement uses TRBV7-3 and TRBJ2-3; possible D gene TRBD2, 6 bases. The CDR3 totals 13 residues. Trimming shortened V by 4 bases and J by 5 bases, and 10 bases separated the two germline ends. Germline CDR1 is SGHTA and CDR2 is FQGTGA. The CDR3 DNA is TGTGCCAGCAGCTCACCCGGGGGAGATACGCAGTATTTT. Its translation is CASSSPGGDTQYF. Complete variable domain (other parts from reference TRBV7-3 and TRBJ2-3): GAGVSQTPSNKVTEKGKYVELRCDPISGHTALYWYRQSLGQGPEFLIYFQGTGAADDSGLPNDRFFAVRPEGSVSTLKIQRTERGDSAVYLCASSSPGGDTQYFGPGTRLTVL.

The chain is built from TRBV5-1 and TRBJ2-7; TRBD2 matches at 11 bases. Germline assignment: CDR1 SGHRS and CDR2 YFSETQ. The CDR3 sequence is 15 residues long. V gave up 3 bases and J gave up 3 bases; unmatched junction bases: 5. In DNA, the CDR3 is TGCGCCAGCAGCTACGATGGACTAGCGGGCTACGAGCAGTACTTC. Amino acids: CASSYDGLAGYEQYF. Variable domain in full (rest from reference TRBV5-1 and TRBJ2-7): KAGVTQTPRYLIKTRGQQVTLSCSPISGHRSVSWYQQTPGQGLQFLFEYFSETQRNKGNFPGRFSGRQFSNSRSEMNVSTLELGDSALYLCASSYDGLAGYEQYFGPGTRLTVT.